This T cell receptor (beta chain) was identified in a study of blood T cells in healthy people across ages. Across the whole study: Capture by template switching was about one barcoded beta molecule per two T cells.

This CDR3 has 13 residues. The germline V gene encodes CDR1 SQVTM and CDR2 ANQGSEA. Deletions cut 3 bases from V and 0 bases from J, with 9 bases between. With a J-beta primer mix and a sample-barcoded 5' primer, a second PCR ran roughly 6 to 11 cycles. TCRdb processed the 5' RACE reads anew with MiXCR; each CDR3 protein has one entry. The sample lists about 1.8 million distinct CDR3 sequences; roughly 49% were seen once. A minimum of 6 micrograms of total RNA was extracted per sample. Note on this clonotype: What it binds is unknown.

General study results and limits: Conclusively comparing naive with antigen-experienced cells was impossible with unsorted PBMCs. Strong correlation existed between TCR beta diversity and naive T cell percentage.

The chain links TRBV29-1 to TRBJ2-7; D possibly corresponds to TRBD2 (5 bases). The sequenced sample was blood. The TCR comes from a woman between 40 and 50 years old in good health. DNA of the CDR3: TGCAGCGTTGAGGACTCCATCTCCTACGAGCAGTACTTC. Residues: CSVEDSISYEQYF.